The source of this T cell receptor beta chain is a study of spatial heterogeneity in lung cancer. Whole-study context: Each unique TCR and UMI combination was seen more than ten times on average in raw reads.

Time point meaning: sample taken at primary tumor resection. Material for sequencing was whole RNA from tumor, nontumor lung or frozen PBMC, left unsorted. The donor population consisted of more than 55 patients with untreated, early-stage non-small cell lung cancer. Points from the study as a whole: Ubiquitous expanded tumor TCRs appeared in blood more at resection than follow-up.

This clonotype was found many times. Its matching antigen is unknown. A single record per CDR3 protein comes from TCRdb applying MiXCR to the 5' RACE reads. The sample contains about 56,000 distinct CDR3 sequences, more than 7% of which appear only once. The CDR3 has 12 residues. Germline V gene sequence: CDR1 DFQATT, CDR2 SNEGSKA (reference sequence). V shed 0 bases and J shed 3 bases, with 5 bases lying between them. This chain uses TRBV20-1 with TRBJ1-1; no clear D. The source of this sequence is a female donor with early-stage non-small cell lung cancer. Sequences were derived from PBMCs, sampled at surgery. CDR3 DNA: TGCAGTGCTAGAGATCCGGACACTGAAGCTTTCTTT. Translated, it gives CSARDPDTEAFF.